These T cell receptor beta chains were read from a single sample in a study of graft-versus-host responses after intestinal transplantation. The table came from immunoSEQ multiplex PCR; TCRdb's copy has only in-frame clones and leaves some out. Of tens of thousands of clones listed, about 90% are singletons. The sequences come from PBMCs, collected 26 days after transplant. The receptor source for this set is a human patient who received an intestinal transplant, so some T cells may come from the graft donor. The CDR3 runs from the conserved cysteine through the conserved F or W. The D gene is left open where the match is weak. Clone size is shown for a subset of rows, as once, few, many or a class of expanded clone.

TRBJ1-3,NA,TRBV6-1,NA,CASSEWVLGPGNTIYF,TGTGCCAGCAGTGAATGGGTATTGGGCCCTGGAAACACCATATATTTT
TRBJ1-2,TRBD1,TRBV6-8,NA,CASSYSIRGANYGYTF,TGTGCCAGCAGTTACTCGATCAGGGGGGCTAACTATGGCTACACCTTC
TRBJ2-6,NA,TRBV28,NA,CDEGVGSGANVLTF,TGTGACGAGGGTGTCGGTTCTGGGGCCAACGTCCTGACTTTC
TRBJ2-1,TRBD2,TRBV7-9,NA,CASSLLAGVYNEQFF,TGTGCCAGCAGCTTACTAGCGGGGGTCTACAATGAGCAGTTCTTC
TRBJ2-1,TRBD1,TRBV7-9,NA,CASSLDRGDFDEQFF,TGTGCCAGCAGCTTAGACAGGGGAGACTTTGATGAGCAGTTCTTC
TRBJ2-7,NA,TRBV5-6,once,CASSLGPGSYEQYF,TGTGCCAGCAGCTTGGGTCCAGGGTCCTACGAGCAGTACTTC
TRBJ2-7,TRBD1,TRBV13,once,CASSLGGQGGYEQYF,TGTGCCAGCAGCTTAGGCGGACAGGGGGGCTACGAGCAGTACTTC
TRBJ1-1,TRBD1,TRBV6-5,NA,CASSWTGEAEAFF,TGTGCCAGCAGTTGGACAGGGGAGGCTGAAGCTTTCTTT
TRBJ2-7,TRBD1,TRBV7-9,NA,CASSLVPGQGVPLEQYF,TGTGCCAGCAGCTTAGTCCCGGGACAGGGGGTCCCCTTGGAGCAGTACTTC
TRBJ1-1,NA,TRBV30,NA,CAWSPRPTYSTEAFF,TGTGCCTGGAGTCCCCGGCCAACTTACAGCACTGAAGCTTTCTTT
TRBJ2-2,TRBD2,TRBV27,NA,CASRWTSDTGELFF,TGTGCCAGCAGGTGGACTAGCGATACCGGGGAGCTGTTTTTT
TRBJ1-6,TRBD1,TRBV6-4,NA,CASSDKGAGNSPLHF,TGTGCCAGCAGTGACAAGGGGGCAGGTAATTCACCCCTCCACTTT
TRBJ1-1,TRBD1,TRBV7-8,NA,CASSFRQGYTEAFF,TGTGCCAGCAGCTTCCGACAGGGGTACACTGAAGCTTTCTTT
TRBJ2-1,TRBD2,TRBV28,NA,CASSLLYGGSNNEQFF,TGTGCCAGCAGTTTATTGTACGGCGGGAGCAACAATGAGCAGTTCTTC
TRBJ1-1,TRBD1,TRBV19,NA,CASSIDPGQDTEAFF,TGTGCCAGTAGTATAGACCCGGGACAGGACACTGAAGCTTTCTTT
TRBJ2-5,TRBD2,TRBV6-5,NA,CASSAGTSGKETQYF,TGTGCCAGCAGCGCTGGGACTAGCGGCAAAGAGACCCAGTACTTC
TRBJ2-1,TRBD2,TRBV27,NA,CASSLLAVKYNEQFF,TGTGCCAGCAGTTTACTAGCGGTCAAATACAATGAGCAGTTCTTC
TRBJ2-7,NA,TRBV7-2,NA,CASSDLVGYEQYF,TGTGCCAGCAGTGACCTAGTCGGGTACGAACAGTACTTC
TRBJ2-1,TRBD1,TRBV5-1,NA,CASSWGQGEYNEQFF,TGCGCCAGCAGTTGGGGGCAGGGGGAATACAATGAGCAGTTCTTC
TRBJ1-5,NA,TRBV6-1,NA,CASSEYGGTGNQPQHF,TGTGCCAGCAGTGAATACGGGGGGACGGGCAATCAGCCCCAGCATTTT
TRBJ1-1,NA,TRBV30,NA,CAWSRRSGTEAFF,TGTGCCTGGAGTAGAAGGTCGGGCACTGAAGCTTTCTTT
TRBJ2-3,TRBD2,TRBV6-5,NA,CASSYSGGGAGDTQYF,TGTGCCAGCAGTTACTCTGGCGGGGGGGCAGGAGATACGCAGTATTTT
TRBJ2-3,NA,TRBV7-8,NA,CASSLRGGLADTQYF,TGTGCCAGCAGCTTACGTGGGGGCCTAGCAGATACGCAGTATTTT
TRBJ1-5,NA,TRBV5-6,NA,CASGPDSNQPQHF,TGTGCCAGCGGGCCAGATAGCAATCAGCCCCAGCATTTT
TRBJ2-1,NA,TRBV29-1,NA,CSVEGLPNEQFF,TGCAGCGTTGAGGGACTTCCCAATGAGCAGTTCTTC
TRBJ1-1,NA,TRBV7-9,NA,CASSSQDTEAFF,TGTGCCAGCAGCTCTCAGGACACTGAAGCTTTCTTT
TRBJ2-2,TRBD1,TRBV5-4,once,CASSSGGQGFTGELFF,TGTGCCAGCAGCTCTGGGGGACAGGGCTTCACCGGGGAGCTGTTTTTT
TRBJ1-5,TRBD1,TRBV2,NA,CASSEIGTGTQPQHF,TGTGCCAGCAGTGAAATAGGGACAGGCACTCAGCCCCAGCATTTT
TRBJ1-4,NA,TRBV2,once,CASSEESEDEKLFF,TGTGCCAGCAGTGAGGAGTCCGAGGATGAAAAACTGTTTTTT
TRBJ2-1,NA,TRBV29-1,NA,CSTGGRYNEQFF,TGCAGCACTGGTGGGCGCTACAATGAGCAGTTCTTC
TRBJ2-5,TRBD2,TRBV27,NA,CASSQLAGGPYETQYF,TGTGCCAGCAGTCAATTAGCGGGGGGGCCTTACGAGACCCAGTACTTC
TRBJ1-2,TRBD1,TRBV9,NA,CASSVEGQGAVGYTF,TGTGCCAGCAGCGTAGAGGGACAGGGGGCAGTAGGCTACACCTTC